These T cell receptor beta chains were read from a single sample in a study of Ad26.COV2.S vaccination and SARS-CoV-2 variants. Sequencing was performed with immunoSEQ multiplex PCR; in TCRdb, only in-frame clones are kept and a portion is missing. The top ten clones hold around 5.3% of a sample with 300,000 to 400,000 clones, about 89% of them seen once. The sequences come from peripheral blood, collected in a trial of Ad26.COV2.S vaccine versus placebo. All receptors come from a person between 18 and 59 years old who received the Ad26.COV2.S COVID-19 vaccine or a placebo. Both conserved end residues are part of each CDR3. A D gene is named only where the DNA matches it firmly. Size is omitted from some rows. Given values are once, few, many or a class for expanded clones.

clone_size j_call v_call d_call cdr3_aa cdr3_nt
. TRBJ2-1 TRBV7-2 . CASRGGAANEQFF TGTGCCAGTCGAGGGGGGGCTGCTAATGAGCAGTTCTTC
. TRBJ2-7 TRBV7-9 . CASSLDRVADEQYF TGTGCCAGCAGCTTAGACAGGGTCGCTGACGAGCAGTACTTC
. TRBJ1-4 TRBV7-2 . CASSVHPGGTNEKLFF TGTGCCAGCAGCGTACACCCGGGAGGCACTAATGAAAAACTGTTTTTT
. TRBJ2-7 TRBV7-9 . CASSSRALDEQYF TGTGCCAGCAGCTCCAGGGCTTTGGACGAGCAGTACTTC
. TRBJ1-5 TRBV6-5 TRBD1 CASSRDSSNQPQHF TGTGCCAGCAGTCGGGACAGTAGCAATCAGCCCCAGCATTTT
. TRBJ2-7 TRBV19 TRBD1 CASSPGQAPYEQYF TGTGCCAGTAGTCCCGGACAGGCCCCCTACGAGCAGTACTTC
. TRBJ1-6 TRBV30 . CAWSLQSNSPLHF TGTGCCTGGAGTCTACAGTCTAATTCACCCCTCCACTTT
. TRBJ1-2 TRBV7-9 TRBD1 CASSRTGGQIGYTF TGTGCCAGCAGCCGGACAGGGGGCCAGATAGGCTACACCTTC
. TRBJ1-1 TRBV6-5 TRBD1 CASRMDRTMNTEAFF TGTGCCAGCAGAATGGACAGGACAATGAACACTGAAGCTTTCTTT
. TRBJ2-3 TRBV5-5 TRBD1 CASSGQGGTDTQYF TGTGCCAGCAGCGGACAGGGGGGCACAGATACGCAGTATTTT
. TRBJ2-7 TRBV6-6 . CASSYGVYEQYF TGTGCCAGCAGTTACGGGGTCTACGAGCAGTACTTC
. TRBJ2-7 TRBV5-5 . CASSLETGTYEQYF TGTGCCAGCAGCTTGGAAACCGGTACCTACGAGCAGTACTTC
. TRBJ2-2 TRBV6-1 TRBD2 CASSVRLAGGIKNTGELFF TGTGCCAGCAGTGTGAGACTAGCGGGGGGGATCAAGAACACCGGGGAGCTGTTTTTT
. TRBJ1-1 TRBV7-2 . CASSRDGNTEAFF TGTGCCAGCAGCCGGGACGGGAACACTGAAGCTTTCTTT
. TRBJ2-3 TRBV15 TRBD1 CATSAPPQQGAALKQYF TGTGCCACCAGCGCCCCGCCTCAACAGGGGGCGGCCCTAAAGCAGTATTTT
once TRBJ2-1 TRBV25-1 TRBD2 CASSPTSGYNEQFF TGTGCCAGCAGTCCAACTAGCGGCTACAATGAGCAGTTCTTC
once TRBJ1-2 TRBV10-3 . CAISEEEEIYGYTF TGTGCCATCAGTGAGGAGGAGGAGATTTATGGCTACACCTTC
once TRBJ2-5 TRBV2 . CASRQDVPETQYF TGTGCCAGCAGGCAGGACGTCCCAGAGACCCAGTACTTC
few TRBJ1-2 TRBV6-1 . CASSELGTSYGYTF TGTGCCAGCAGTGAACTCGGCACTTCCTATGGCTACACCTTC
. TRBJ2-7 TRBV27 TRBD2 CASSPSGLEYPAVYYEQYF TGTGCCAGCAGTCCCTCGGGACTAGAATATCCCGCGGTATACTACGAGCAGTACTTC
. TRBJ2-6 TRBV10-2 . CASSIGVSGANVLTF TGCGCCAGCAGTATAGGGGTTTCTGGGGCCAACGTCCTGACTTTC
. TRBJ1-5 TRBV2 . CASSSVQGKAQPQHF TGTGCCAGCAGTTCGGTCCAGGGGAAGGCGCAGCCCCAGCATTTT
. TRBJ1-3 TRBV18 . CASSPISTSGNTIYF TGTGCCAGCTCACCAATTTCTACCTCTGGAAACACCATATATTTT
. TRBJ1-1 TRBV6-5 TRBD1 CASTPGDRGTTEAFF TGTGCCAGCACCCCGGGTGACAGGGGGACCACTGAAGCTTTCTTT
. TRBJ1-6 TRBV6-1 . CASSEMAARYNSPLHF TGTGCCAGCAGTGAAATGGCAGCTAGGTATAATTCACCCCTCCACTTT
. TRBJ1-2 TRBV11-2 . CASSLDRVYGYTF TGTGCCAGCAGCTTGGACAGAGTCTATGGCTACACCTTC